The 10 T cell receptor beta chains below were found in one sample sequenced in a study. One entry per CDR3 protein results from TCRdb running MiXCR on the 5' RACE reads. The data show about 43,000 distinct CDR3 sequences, about a fifth seen once. The sorted Tregs were CD4+CD25+CD127-/low cells. Sequences were obtained from Tregs sorted from a lymph node. These TCRs come from a female donor with breast cancer.

This clonotype was counted at least ten times. This chain uses TRBV29-1 with TRBJ2-1; D possibly corresponds to TRBD2 (6 bases). Germline V gene lookup returns CDR1 SQVTM and CDR2 ANQGSEA. V was cut by 7 bases and J by 0 bases, with 16 bases left in between. CDR3 length: 15 residues. The CDR3 DNA is TGCAGCGCAATTAGCGGCCAGAGCTCCTACAATGAGCAGTTCTTC. Protein: CSAISGQSSYNEQFF.

The chain links TRBV7-2 to TRBJ1-6; TRBD1 matches at 7 bases. Per the germline V gene, CDR1 is SGHTA and CDR2 is FQGNSA. The CDR3 totals 15 residues. Trimming at V came to 4 bases and at J to 5 bases, leaving 5 bases not matched to a gene. The CDR3 DNA sequence: TGTACCAGCAGCTGGGGACAGACCAATAATTCACCCCTCCACTTT. Its protein is CTSSWGQTNNSPLHF. The whole variable domain, remainder taken from reference TRBV7-2 and TRBJ1-6, is GAGVSQSPSNKVTEKGKDVELRCDPISGHTALYWYRQSLGQGLEFLIYFQGNSAPDKSGLPSDRFSAERTGGSVSTLTIQRTQQEDSAVYLCTSSWGQTNNSPLHFGNGTRLTVT.

The chain joins TRBV28 to TRBJ1-6, with D maybe TRBD1 (6 bases). The CDR3 spans 13 residues. Germline CDR1 MDHEN, CDR2 SYDVKM. V was pared by 5 bases and J by 6 bases, with 8 bases between. In DNA, the CDR3 is TGTGCCAGCAGTCGACAGGCTAATTCACCCCTCCACTTT. Translated, it gives CASSRQANSPLHF. Full variable domain (rest looked up from reference TRBV28 and TRBJ1-6): DVKVTQSSRYLVKRTGEKVFLECVQDMDHENMFWYRQDPGLGLRLIYFSYDVKMKEKGDIPEGYSVSREKKERFSLILESASTNQTSMYLCASSRQANSPLHFGNGTRLTVT.

This clonotype has ten or more counts. The rearrangement uses TRBV5-1 and TRBJ2-5, with 9 bases that match TRBD1. The CDR3 has 13 residues. V gave up 6 bases and J gave up 3 bases; unmatched junction bases: 3. Germline V gives CDR1 SGHRS, CDR2 YFSETQ. The CDR3 DNA follows: TGCGCCAGCACGGACAGGGGAGAAGAGACCCAGTACTTC. Its translation is CASTDRGEETQYF.

The chain combines TRBV14 with TRBJ2-2, with TRBD2 matching over 10 bases. The CDR3 contains 15 residues. The germline CDR1 and CDR2 sequences are SGHDN and FVKESK. V dropped 4 bases and J dropped 4; count of bases not matched to a gene: 3. In DNA, the CDR3 is TGTGCCAGCAGCCCATGGACTAGCGGCACCGGGGAGCTGTTTTTT. Amino acids: CASSPWTSGTGELFF.

In this sample, this clonotype turned up a few times. The chain joins TRBV27 to TRBJ1-4, with 8 bases that match TRBD1. CDR3 length: 17 amino acids. The V gene end was trimmed by 6 bases and the J gene end by 3 bases; junction bases not matched to a gene: 12. Per the germline V gene, CDR1 is MNHEY and CDR2 is SMNVEV (reference sequence). The CDR3 is CASSLYGTGLANEKLFF. Written as DNA, the CDR3 is TGTGCCAGCAGCCTATACGGGACAGGCTTGGCTAATGAAAAACTGTTTTTT.

The chain employs TRBV5-1 and TRBJ2-2; perhaps TRBD1 as D (5 bases). The CDR3 contains 15 residues. The germline CDR1 and CDR2 sequences are SGHRS and YFSETQ. V was shortened by 1 base and J by 1 base, with 8 bases between the two germline ends. The DNA for the CDR3 is TGCGCCAGCAGCTTGCTGACAGAGAACACCGGGGAGCTGTTTTTT. Protein product: CASSLLTENTGELFF.

A few counts support this clonotype. V is TRBV7-8 and J is TRBJ2-5; the match to TRBD2 covers 7 bases. There are 15 residues in the CDR3. Germline V gene data show CDR1 as SGHVS and CDR2 as FQNEAQ. The ends lost 1 base at V and 3 bases at J; junction bases unmatched: 5. The CDR3 nucleotides read TGTGCCAGCAGCTTAGTGCTAGCGGCTAAAGAGACCCAGTACTTC. Protein product: CASSLVLAAKETQYF.

This clonotype was found many times. This chain links TRBV3-1 with TRBJ2-3; 9 bases map to TRBD1. Germline assignment: CDR1 LGHDT and CDR2 YNNKEL (reference sequence). The CDR3 has 17 residues. V shed 4 bases and J 6 bases; nucleotides not matched to a gene: 14. The CDR3 spells CASSRRGETGGSDTQYF. Here the CDR3 DNA reads TGTGCCAGCAGCCGCCGAGGCGAGACAGGGGGGTCCGATACGCAGTATTTT.

This rearrangement joins TRBV20-1 to TRBJ2-7, with a weak D call TRBD1 (5 bases). V lost 1 base and J lost 5, with 18 bases in between. Germline V gene lookup returns CDR1 DFQATT and CDR2 SNEGSKA (reference sequence). This CDR3 contains 15 residues. CDR3 loop: CSARGTSAIPHEQYF. The CDR3 DNA is TGCAGTGCTAGAGGGACAAGTGCCATCCCCCACGAGCAGTACTTC.